This TCR beta chain was observed in a study of blood T cell repertoires in COVID-19 (dated by TCRdb to 2018 to 2020). Regarding the study in general: Samples from collaborators originated in the United States, Italy and Spain and spanned both the acute and convalescent phases of COVID-19. The material from the prospective study consisted of cDNA or gDNA derived from T cells, B-cell-depleted T cells, or PBMCs. The dataset comprised deeply sampled blood TCRbeta repertoires from subjects exposed to, actively infected with, or recovered from COVID-19. The repertoires were released in a freely available public database meant as a resource for research on the immune response to SARS-CoV-2. The samples were drawn from two sources: the first 160 participants of the ongoing ImmuneRACE study, and 1,200 or so subjects contributed by 6 global collaborators. A de-identified subject ID, COVID-19 status, age in years and sex were almost always included in the sample metadata. HLA class I and class II types, where available, came from metadata supplied by the sample provider rather than from assay-based typing. General findings and caveats noted by the study authors: The quantity of clinical and demographic metadata differed by source and by participant and was supplied without curation.

TCRbeta CDR3 regions were amplified from genomic DNA using the immunoSEQ Assay, a bias-controlled multiplex PCR. The original methods were these. Within the assay, amplification of reference gene primers was used to estimate how many nucleated cells each sample contained. Sequence reads were collapsed and filtered to measure the absolute abundance of every unique TCRbeta CDR3 rearrangement. For each sample, productive Simpson clonality was calculated as the square root of Simpson's diversity index across productive rearrangements. The clones in this table, taken by TCRdb from immuneACCESS, are in-frame only. Not every clone is retained; where verified, under half of the shortfall comes from an unresolved V gene, and the cause of the rest is unknown. D and trimming were read from the DNA, whereas the V and J calls and clone size are those reported in that table. The sample table shows approximately 200,000 clones, and more than 75% are seen once. The ten biggest clones cover about 8.6% of the sample.

With respect to this clone: This clone's antigen is unknown. Base quality data are lacking; no much larger clone is found one base away.

V has 6 bases trimmed and J has 5 bases trimmed; junction bases matching no gene number 3. Its CDR3 holds 12 amino acids, cysteine through phenylalanine. The retained sequence is limited to the CDR3, 36 bases, with the frame set at the first base. In the germline V gene, CDR1 corresponds to MNHEY and CDR2 to SVGAGI. Participants in the prospective study were aged 18 to 89 years, lived in 20 to 25 United States geographic areas, and enrolled through a virtual design. Cohort assignment in the prospective study relied on participant-reported clinical history from a screening survey and a study questionnaire. Recovered participants in ImmuneRACE Cohort 3 were defined by two consecutive negative NP/OP PCR tests, clearance by a healthcare professional, or resolution of symptoms. In the prospective study, whole blood, serum and a nasopharyngeal or oropharyngeal swab were collected from each participant by mobile phlebotomists. Prospective study participants could optionally give additional blood draws and questionnaires over an approximately 2-month period. Before DNA extraction, prospective study blood samples were shipped either frozen or at room temperature.

The V and J segments used are TRBV6-5 and TRBJ2-7; 8 bases in the middle match TRBD2. The sequence was obtained from a woman aged 25 to 39 who had recovered from COVID-19. Sequenced material: PBMCs or T cells enriched from blood (not recorded which). The nucleotide sequence is TGTGCCAGCAGGAGCGGGAGTAACGAGCAGTACTTC. This translates into CASRSGSNEQYF.